Listed here is a single TCR beta chain. Germline V lookup: CDR1 SGHDN, CDR2 FVKESK. CDR3 length: 15 amino acids. V gave up 1 base and J gave up 1 base, with 10 bases separating them. This specimen belongs to a study of T cells in Graves' hyperthyroidism and ophthalmopathy. Amplification of TCR beta CDR3 regions used RNA as the template. The primer set for the first-round RT-PCR of the TCR CDR3 was HTBI. TCRdb fed the multiplex PCR reads into MiXCR, producing one record per CDR3 protein. The data hold around 620,000 distinct CDR3 sequences, with about 17% observed a single time. Cells are PBMCs isolated from roughly 9.2 ml of fresh blood.

Sample: blood. The chain has TRBV14 and TRBJ1-1, with a tentative D call TRBD1 (6 bases). This receptor was taken from a woman in her twenties or thirties with Graves' hyperthyroidism. CDR3 DNA: TGTGCCAGCAGCCAAGTAATACAGGGGAACACTGAAGCTTTCTTT. Amino acid sequence: CASSQVIQGNTEAFF. Combining the CDR3 with reference TRBV14 and TRBJ1-1 gives the whole variable domain EAGVTQFPSHSVIEKGQTVTLRCDPISGHDNLYWYRRVMGKEIKFLLHFVKESKQDESGMPNNRFLAERTGGTYSTLKVQPAELEDSGVYFCASSQVIQGNTEAFFGQGTRLTVV.